Given below is one T cell receptor (beta chain) in context. This CDR3 spans 17 amino acids. Germline V gene sequence: CDR1 SGHDN, CDR2 FVKESK. V was clipped by 2 bases and J by 0 bases, with 17 bases between them. The data derive from a study of blood T cell repertoires in COVID-19. Method: immunoSEQ multiplex PCR; TCRdb's copy keeps in-frame clones and lacks some. Seen here are about 320,000 clones, 70% to 90% observed once, and the top ten hold roughly 6.7%. The receptor's source is a man in his late teens or twenties who had recovered from COVID-19. The V and J genes are TRBV14 and TRBJ2-7, with a tentative D call TRBD1 (5 bases). Sample: peripheral blood. The CDR3 region is CASSQIGDYSSSYEQYF. CDR3 sequence (DNA): TGTGCCAGCAGCCAAATAGGGGATTACTCCTCCTCCTACGAGCAGTACTTC. Based on the CDR3 plus reference TRBV14 and TRBJ2-7, the full variable domain is EAGVTQFPSHSVIEKGQTVTLRCDPISGHDNLYWYRRVMGKEIKFLLHFVKESKQDESGMPNNRFLAERTGGTYSTLKVQPAELEDSGVYFCASSQIGDYSSSYEQYFGPGTRLTVT.